This record looks at one T cell receptor (beta chain) sequence and its context. Original handling: Reference gene primers were amplified, and this amplification served to estimate nucleated cell counts. Profiled with immunoSEQ multiplex PCR; TCRdb holds only in-frame clones, not every one. That table gives V, J and clone size, and the DNA gave D and trimming. The data show over 200,000 clones, around 82% seen once. Germline assignment: CDR1 GTSNPN and CDR2 SVGIG (reference sequence). V shed 0 bases and J 0 bases; nucleotides not matched to a gene: 6. The CDR3 runs to 17 residues. This sample was taken from a study of blood T cell repertoires in COVID-19. Study at large: Researchers got acute and convalescent COVID-19 samples from the United States, Italy and Spain. PBMCs, B-cell-depleted T cells, or T cells provided the cDNA or gDNA that made up the material.

The V and J genes are TRBV30 and TRBJ2-2, with 8 nucleotides matching TRBD2. The receptor comes from a man at least 80 years old with acute or convalescent COVID-19. What was sequenced was peripheral blood. The CDR3 sequence is CAWSVAAGGPNTGELFF. The CDR3 DNA sequence: TGTGCCTGGAGTGTAGCGGCGGGGGGACCGAACACCGGGGAGCTGTTTTTT.